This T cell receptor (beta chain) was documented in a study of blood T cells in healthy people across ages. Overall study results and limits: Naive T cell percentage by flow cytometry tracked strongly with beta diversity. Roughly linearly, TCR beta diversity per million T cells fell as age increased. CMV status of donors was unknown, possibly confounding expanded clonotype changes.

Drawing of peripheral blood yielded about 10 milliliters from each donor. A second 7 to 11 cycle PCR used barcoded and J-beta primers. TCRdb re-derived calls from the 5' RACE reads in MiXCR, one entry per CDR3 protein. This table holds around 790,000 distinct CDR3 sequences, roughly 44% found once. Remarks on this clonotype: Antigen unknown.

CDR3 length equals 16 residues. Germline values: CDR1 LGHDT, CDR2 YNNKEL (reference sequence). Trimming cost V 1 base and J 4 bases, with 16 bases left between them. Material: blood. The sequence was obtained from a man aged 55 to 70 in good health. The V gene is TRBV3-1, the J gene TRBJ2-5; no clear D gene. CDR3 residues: CASSQGRPNVGETQYF. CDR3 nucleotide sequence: TGTGCCAGCAGCCAAGGACGGCCCAACGTGGGAGAGACCCAGTACTTC.